Listed below are T cell receptor beta chains from one sample, sequenced in a study of blood T cell repertoires in COVID-19. Sequenced by immunoSEQ multiplex PCR; TCRdb stores in-frame clones only, minus some. The sample consists of about 58,000 clones, 90% of them appearing once. Sequenced sample: peripheral blood. The receptors stem from a man in his fifties or sixties with acute or convalescent COVID-19. Both conserved end residues are part of each CDR3. A D gene is named only where the DNA matches it firmly. Expanded clones get a size class; other rows say once, few or many, or leave the size out.

NA TRBJ1-5 TRBD1 TRBV7-8 CASSLGQGGQPQHF TGTGCCAGCAGCCTAGGACAGGGGGGTCAGCCCCAGCATTTT
NA TRBJ2-7 NA TRBV19 CASSTLTGGLGEQYF TGTGCCAGTAGTACGCTAACGGGGGGCCTGGGCGAGCAGTACTTC
NA TRBJ2-7 TRBD1 TRBV10-2 CASSEEGRGMEEQYF TGCGCCAGCAGTGAGGAGGGCAGGGGGATGGAAGAGCAGTACTTC
NA TRBJ1-4 TRBD1 TRBV29-1 CSVAPRGYGEKLFF TGCAGCGTGGCCCCCAGGGGGTACGGAGAAAAACTGTTTTTT
NA TRBJ2-1 TRBD2 TRBV27 CASSLGTSGYNEQFF TGTGCCAGCAGTTTAGGGACTAGCGGTTACAATGAGCAGTTCTTC
NA TRBJ1-3 NA TRBV30 CAWTPTKGAGNTIYF TGTGCCTGGACACCGACCAAGGGGGCTGGAAACACCATATATTTT
NA TRBJ2-5 NA TRBV27 CASSHNLRRETQYF TGTGCCAGCAGTCATAACCTCCGCCGGGAGACCCAGTACTTC
NA TRBJ1-2 NA TRBV30 CAWRPVLKTGGYTF TGTGCCTGGAGGCCTGTTTTGAAGACCGGGGGCTACACCTTC
NA TRBJ2-3 NA TRBV25-1 CASSVRGRATDTQYF TGTGCCAGCAGTGTTAGGGGGAGGGCAACAGATACGCAGTATTTT
NA TRBJ2-3 NA TRBV6-1 CASSDFSTDTQYF TGTGCCAGCAGTGATTTCTCCACAGATACGCAGTATTTT
NA TRBJ1-2 NA TRBV18 CASSPIQRDNFYGYTF TGTGCCAGCTCACCAATCCAACGGGACAACTTCTATGGCTACACCTTC
NA TRBJ1-5 NA TRBV2 CASSEAEYSNQPQHF TGTGCCAGCAGTGAGGCGGAATATAGCAATCAGCCCCAGCATTTT
NA TRBJ1-6 TRBD1 TRBV7-2 CASSLGQGGSPLHF TGTGCCAGCAGCTTAGGACAGGGAGGCTCACCCCTCCACTTT
NA TRBJ2-7 TRBD1 TRBV11-2 CASSLGAGDRGRYEQYF TGTGCCAGCAGCTTAGGGGCGGGGGACAGGGGGCGGTACGAGCAGTACTTC
few TRBJ1-2 TRBD1 TRBV4-1 CASTGTGLGYTF TGCGCCAGCACCGGGACAGGTCTTGGCTACACCTTC
NA TRBJ2-4 NA TRBV7-5 CARSPRLHEAKNIQYF TGTGCCAGAAGCCCGAGACTACACGAGGCCAAAAACATTCAGTACTTC
NA TRBJ1-5 TRBD1 TRBV7-2 CASSSWDRGVLSNQPQHF TGTGCCAGCAGCTCCTGGGACAGGGGGGTATTGAGCAATCAGCCCCAGCATTTT
NA TRBJ2-5 NA TRBV24-1 CATSGGLKTQYF TGTGCCACCAGTGGGGGCTTGAAGACCCAGTACTTC
NA TRBJ1-4 NA TRBV13 CASSLGRAEKLFF TGTGCCAGCAGCTTAGGGAGGGCTGAAAAACTGTTTTTT
NA TRBJ2-7 TRBD2 TRBV28 CASTPTSVYEQYF TGTGCCAGCACCCCGACTAGCGTCTACGAGCAGTACTTC